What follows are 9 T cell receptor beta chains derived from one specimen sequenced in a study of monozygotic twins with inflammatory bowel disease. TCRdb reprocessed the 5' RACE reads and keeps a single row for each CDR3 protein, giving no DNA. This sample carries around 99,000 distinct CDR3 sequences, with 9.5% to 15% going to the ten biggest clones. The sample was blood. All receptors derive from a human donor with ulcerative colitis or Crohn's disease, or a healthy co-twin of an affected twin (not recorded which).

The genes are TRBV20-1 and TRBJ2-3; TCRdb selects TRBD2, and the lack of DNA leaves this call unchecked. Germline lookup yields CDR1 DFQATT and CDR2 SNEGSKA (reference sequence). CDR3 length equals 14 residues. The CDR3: CSARDGGGTDTQYF.

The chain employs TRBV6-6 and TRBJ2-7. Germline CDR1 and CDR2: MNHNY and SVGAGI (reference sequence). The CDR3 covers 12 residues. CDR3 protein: CASRTYPGEQYF.

This CDR3 reads CASSLRTSGGNEQFF. The V and J genes are TRBV5-1 and TRBJ2-1; TCRdb's D call of TRBD2 is untestable without DNA. The CDR3 spans 15 residues. CDR1 is SGHRS and CDR2 is YFSETQ in the germline V gene.

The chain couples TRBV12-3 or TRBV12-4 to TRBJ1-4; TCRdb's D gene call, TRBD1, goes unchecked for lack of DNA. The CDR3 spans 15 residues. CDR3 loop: CASSYRQGGGEKLFF.

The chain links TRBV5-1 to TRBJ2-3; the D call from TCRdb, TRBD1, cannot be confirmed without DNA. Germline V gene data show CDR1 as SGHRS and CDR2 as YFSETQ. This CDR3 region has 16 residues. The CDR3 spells CASSVGDRAGTDTQYF.

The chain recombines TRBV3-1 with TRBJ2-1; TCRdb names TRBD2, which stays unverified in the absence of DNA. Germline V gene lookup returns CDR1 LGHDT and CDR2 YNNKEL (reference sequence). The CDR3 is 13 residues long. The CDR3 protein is CASSQDEGYEQFF.

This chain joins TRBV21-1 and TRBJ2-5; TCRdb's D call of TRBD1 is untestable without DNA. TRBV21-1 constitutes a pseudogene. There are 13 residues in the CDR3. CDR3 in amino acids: CASSKGQWETQYF.

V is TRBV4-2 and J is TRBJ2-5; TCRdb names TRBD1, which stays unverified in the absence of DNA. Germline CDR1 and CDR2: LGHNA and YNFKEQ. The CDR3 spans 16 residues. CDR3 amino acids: CASSQERSGSGETQYF.

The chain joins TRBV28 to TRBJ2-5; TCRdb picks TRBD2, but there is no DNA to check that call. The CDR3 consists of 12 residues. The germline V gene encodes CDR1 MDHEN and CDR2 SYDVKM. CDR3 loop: CASRLAEETQYF.